Below are 28 T cell receptor beta chains sequenced from a single sample in a study of blood T cell repertoires in COVID-19. The data were produced by immunoSEQ multiplex PCR, yet TCRdb's version contains in-frame clones alone and is incomplete. Of around 370,000 clones in the sample, under 95% are singletons; the top ten hold approximately 3.5%. Sequencing input: peripheral blood. These receptors all stem from a young woman who had recovered from COVID-19.

The genes are TRBV19 and TRBJ1-4, with 9 bases that match TRBD1. After removal of 6 bases from V and 3 bases from J, the junction contained 5 bases not matched to a gene. The CDR3 loop spans 15 amino acids. CDR1 and CDR2 (germline): LNHDA, SQIVND (reference sequence). The CDR3 protein is CASSRWTGANEKLFF. CDR3 nucleotide sequence: TGTGCCAGTAGCCGTTGGACAGGGGCTAATGAAAAACTGTTTTTT.

The chain combines TRBV19 with TRBJ1-3, with D possibly TRBD1 on 6 matching bases. CDR3 length equals 16 residues. Germline V CDR1 and CDR2: LNHDA, SQIVND (reference sequence). V lost 4 bases and J lost 4, with 17 bases in between. CDR3 region: CASSNADFQGGNTIYF. In DNA form, the CDR3 reads TGTGCCAGTAGTAATGCGGACTTCCAGGGGGGAAACACCATATATTTT.

The chain's CDR3 is CASFRRTYGQIGELFF. The CDR3 DNA is TGTGCCAGCTTTCGGAGAACGTATGGACAGATCGGGGAGCTGTTTTTT. The chain uses TRBV27 and TRBJ2-2, with D possibly TRBD1 on 6 matching bases. This CDR3 region has 16 residues. V was pared by 8 bases and J by 7 bases, with 23 bases between. CDR1 and CDR2 (germline): MNHEY, SMNVEV (reference sequence).

This sequence joins TRBV6-2 or TRBV6-3 and TRBJ2-7; the match to TRBD2 covers 10 bases. The V and J ends lost 4 bases and 4 bases, in that order; junction bases with no gene match: 7. CDR3 size: 15 residues. Germline V gives CDR1 MNHEY, CDR2 SVGEGT. CDR3 in amino acids: CASSSPRTSGYEQYV. The DNA for the CDR3 is TGTGCCAGCAGTTCCCCGAGGACTAGCGGATACGAGCAGTACGTC.

The rearrangement joins TRBV7-2 to TRBJ2-1; 11 bases match TRBD2. The V and J ends lost 5 bases and 8 bases, in that order; junction bases with no gene match: 8. CDR1 is SGHTA, CDR2 FQGNSA, per germline. The CDR3 runs 15 residues. The CDR3 DNA follows: TGTGCCAGCAGCATACGGGCTAGCGGGAGGTATGAGCAGTTCTTC. Its translation is CASSIRASGRYEQFF.

A single count supports this clone. The gene calls are TRBV5-8 and TRBJ1-2; 11 nucleotides agree with TRBD1. V was pared by 4 bases and J by 8 bases, with 10 bases of the junction left unmatched. Germline CDR1 is SGHTS and CDR2 is YDEGEE. The CDR3 loop spans 15 amino acids. CDR3 sequence reads: CASSVTDRGRGGYTF. In nucleotides, the CDR3 is TGTGCCAGCAGCGTGACGGACAGGGGGCGAGGGGGCTACACCTTC.

The chain has TRBV6-2 or TRBV6-3 and TRBJ1-5; 9 bases are shared with TRBD1. This CDR3 contains 16 residues. Per germline, CDR1 MNHEY and CDR2 SVGEGT. Trimming took 2 bases from V and 3 from J; bases not matched to a gene: 5. The CDR3 DNA reads TGTGCCAGCAGTTACCCGGACAGGGGTATCAATCAGCCCCAGCATTTT. This encodes CASSYPDRGINQPQHF.

The chain is built from TRBV5-1 and TRBJ2-2; TRBD2 might be the D (5 bases). Germline assignment: CDR1 SGHRS and CDR2 YFSETQ. The V end lost 4 bases, the J end lost 3 bases, and 13 bases lay between the germline ends. CDR3 length: 15 residues. DNA for the CDR3: TGCGCCAGCAGCCCCGAGGAGGCGTACACCGGGGAGCTGTTTTTT. It encodes CASSPEEAYTGELFF.

The chain joins TRBV12-5 to TRBJ2-5; 8 nucleotides align to TRBD1. Germline CDR1 LGHNT, CDR2 FRNRAP. The CDR3 has 17 amino acids. The V and J ends lost 3 bases and 0 bases, in that order; junction bases with no gene match: 9. CDR3: CASGLGRDRYYQETQYF. In DNA form, the CDR3 reads TGTGCTAGTGGTTTAGGGCGGGACAGGTACTACCAAGAGACCCAGTACTTC.

The rearrangement links TRBV19 to TRBJ1-2, with 11 bases identical to TRBD1. From germline, CDR1 is LNHDA and CDR2 SQIVND (reference sequence). Trimming cost V 8 bases and J 7 bases; bases outside gene matches: 6. The CDR3 is 13 residues long. The CDR3 is CASWTGGLAGYTF. The CDR3 DNA follows: TGTGCCAGTTGGACAGGGGGCCTGGCTGGCTACACCTTC. The full variable domain, in which reference TRBV19 and TRBJ1-2 provide the parts outside the CDR3, is DGGITQSPKYLFRKEGQNVTLSCEQNLNHDAMYWYRQDPGQGLRLIYYSQIVNDFQKGDIAEGYSVSREKKESFPLTVTSAQKNPTAFYLCASWTGGLAGYTFGSGTRLTVV.

As regards this clone: Other DNA sequences of this sample code for an identical CDR3. The chain employs TRBV30 and TRBJ1-5; TRBD1 might be the D (6 bases). Germline CDR1 and CDR2: GTSNPN and SVGIG (reference sequence). CDR3 length equals 13 residues. V was cut by 0 bases and J by 5 bases, with 8 bases left in between. Here the CDR3 DNA reads TGTGCCTGGAGTGTAGGGGGAGATCAGCCCCAGCATTTT. Translated: CAWSVGGDQPQHF.

V and J are TRBV28 and TRBJ2-7; maybe TRBD1 (7 bases). Germline-derived CDR1 and CDR2 are MDHEN and SYDVKM. V gave up 4 bases and J gave up 3 bases, with 16 bases separating them. This CDR3 is built from 15 residues. The CDR3 protein is CASSSPSGGHYEQYV. The CDR3 bases are TGTGCCAGCAGTTCCCCCTCAGGGGGGCACTACGAGCAGTACGTC.

This clone has more than one count but fewer than ten. The J gene is TRBJ2-7, the V gene TRBV12-1; TRBD2, the D gene given by the table, was not confirmed from the DNA. TRBV12-1 is a known pseudogene. The CDR3 has 13 residues. As DNA, the CDR3 is TGTGCCAGCAGCTTAGCATATCTCTACGAGCAGTACGTC. It yields the protein CASSLAYLYEQYV.

This chain joins TRBV25-1 and TRBJ1-2; 8 bases are a match to TRBD1. Trimming at V came to 4 bases and at J to 8 bases, leaving 12 bases not matched to a gene. The germline V gene encodes CDR1 MGHDK and CDR2 SYGVNS. The CDR3 loop spans 15 amino acids. For the CDR3, the DNA is TGTGCCAGCAGTGGGCAGGGGGCGGACTATTTGGGCTACACCTTC. Translation: CASSGQGADYLGYTF.

V gene TRBV6-5 combines with J gene TRBJ2-5; 10 positions agree with TRBD2. There are 15 residues in the CDR3. The V gene's germline CDR1 is MNHEY and CDR2 SVGAGI. J was trimmed by 10 bases and V by 6 bases; bases with no gene match: 14. CDR3 nucleotides: TGTGCCAGCAGGGACGGACTAGCGGTAACCTCAGGCCAGTACTTC. Amino acid sequence: CASRDGLAVTSGQYF.

This clone was detected only a few times. The chain recombines TRBV11-2 with TRBJ2-6; the D gene is possibly TRBD2 (5 bases). The CDR3 sequence is 19 residues long. Trimming cost V 5 bases and J 0 bases, with 20 bases left between them. Germline V gives CDR1 SGHAT, CDR2 FQNNGV. CDR3 protein: CASSVQIKDLASGANVLTF. CDR3 coding DNA: TGTGCCAGCAGCGTTCAAATAAAGGACTTAGCCTCTGGGGCCAACGTCCTGACTTTC. The whole variable domain, remainder taken from reference TRBV11-2 and TRBJ2-6, is EAGVAQSPRYKIIEKRQSVAFWCNPISGHATLYWYQQILGQGPKLLIQFQNNGVVDDSQLPKDRFSAERLKGVDSTLKIQPAKLEDSAVYLCASSVQIKDLASGANVLTFGAGSRLTVL.

The V gene is TRBV2, the J gene TRBJ1-2; D perhaps matches TRBD1 (5 bases). From germline, CDR1 is SNHLY and CDR2 FYNNEI. The CDR3 loop spans 13 amino acids. Trimming shortened V by 5 bases and J by 3 bases, and 10 bases separated the two germline ends. The CDR3: CASSPTEDYGYTF. The CDR3 DNA reads TGTGCCAGCAGTCCGACAGAGGACTATGGCTACACCTTC.

The genes are TRBV19 and TRBJ1-1, with 7 bases aligning to TRBD1. The CDR3 consists of 12 residues. Germline V gene lookup returns CDR1 LNHDA and CDR2 SQIVND (reference sequence). Trimming cost V 3 bases and J 11 bases; bases outside gene matches: 6. CDR3 DNA: TGTGCCAGTAGTATTGAGGGGGCGAACGCTTTCTTT. This encodes CASSIEGANAFF.

The chain couples TRBV5-8 to TRBJ1-2; 11 positions match TRBD1. In germline, CDR1 is SGHTS, CDR2 YDEGEE. The CDR3 is made up of 15 amino acids. Trimming cost V 0 bases and J 8 bases; bases outside gene matches: 6. This CDR3 reads CASSLDGQGALGYTF. CDR3 DNA: TGTGCCAGCAGCTTGGACGGACAGGGGGCATTGGGCTACACCTTC.

In its sample, this clone was seen a few times. The chain uses TRBV7-2 and TRBJ1-1; TRBD1 is a possible D gene (6 bases). Trimming took 4 bases from V and 3 from J, leaving 12 bases between them. Germline values: CDR1 SGHTA, CDR2 FQGNSA. The CDR3 spans 14 residues. The CDR3 region is CASSSQGGDTEAFF. The DNA for the CDR3 is TGTGCCAGCAGCTCACAGGGAGGGGACACTGAAGCTTTCTTT.

This clone was recorded once. The chain combines TRBV6-6 with TRBJ1-5; the D gene is possibly TRBD1 (6 bases). V lost 0 bases and J lost 8, with 17 bases in between. This CDR3 has 16 amino acids. Germline V gives CDR1 MNHNY, CDR2 SVGAGI (reference sequence). In DNA form, the CDR3 reads TGTGCCAGCAGTTACTCGATTACACAGGGCAGTAAGCCCCAGCATTTT. It codes for CASSYSITQGSKPQHF.

The chain employs TRBV2 and TRBJ2-7, with 7 nucleotides matching TRBD2. The V gene end was trimmed by 0 bases and the J gene end by 3 bases; junction bases not matched to a gene: 2. The CDR3 runs 14 residues. Germline CDR1 SNHLY, CDR2 FYNNEI. CDR3 in DNA: TGTGCCAGCAGTGAAGCGGGAGGGTACTACGAGCAGTACGTC. Translated: CASSEAGGYYEQYV.

The chain combines TRBV11-2 with TRBJ1-1, with 8 bases that match TRBD1. This CDR3 region has 15 residues. V shed 5 bases and J 4 bases; nucleotides not matched to a gene: 9. The germline gives CDR1 SGHAT, CDR2 FQNNGV. This CDR3 reads CASSTTGGVSTEAFF. The CDR3 region has the DNA TGTGCCAGCAGCACAACAGGGGGGGTTTCCACTGAAGCTTTCTTT.

The CDR3 coding sequence is TGTGCCACCAGAGGGACAGGGCGGAATCAGCCCCAGCATTTT. Protein: CATRGTGRNQPQHF. V and J are TRBV15 and TRBJ1-5; 9 nucleotides align to TRBD1. The CDR3 extends over 14 amino acids. The V gene end was trimmed by 6 bases and the J gene end by 4 bases; junction bases not matched to a gene: 4. The germline gives CDR1 LNHNV, CDR2 YYDKDF (reference sequence). Looking up the rest from reference TRBV15 and TRBJ1-5 gives the full variable domain: DAMVIQNPRYQVTQFGKPVTLSCSQTLNHNVMYWYQQKSSQAPKLLFHYYDKDFNNEADTPDNFQSRRPNTSFCFLDIRSPGLGDTAMYLCATRGTGRNQPQHFGDGTRLSIL.

CDR3 sequence reads: CASSIDSVQPQHF. In DNA, the CDR3 is TGTGCCAGCAGCATCGACAGTGTTCAGCCCCAGCATTTT. The V gene is TRBV5-5, the J gene TRBJ1-5; D is possibly TRBD1 (5 bases). V was cut by 4 bases and J by 6 bases, with 11 bases left in between. There are 13 residues in the CDR3. Germline V gene data show CDR1 as SGHKS and CDR2 as YYEKEE (reference sequence).

This clone was counted only a few times. This chain joins TRBV5-1 and TRBJ2-5; 12 bases agree with TRBD2. With 3 bases clipped from V and 1 base from J, the junction kept 4 bases outside the gene matches. The CDR3 sequence is 16 residues long. CDR1 and CDR2 (germline): SGHRS, YFSETQ. CDR3: CASSSLAGGGQETQYF. DNA for the CDR3: TGCGCCAGCAGCTCACTAGCGGGAGGAGGCCAAGAGACCCAGTACTTC.

The chain employs TRBV11-3 and TRBJ2-3; the D gene is possibly TRBD2 (5 bases). The CDR3 is 14 amino acids. V lost 1 base, J lost 0 bases, and 5 bases lay in between. The germline V gene encodes CDR1 SGHNT and CDR2 YENEEA. The CDR3, as DNA: TGTGCCAGCAGCTTAGGCGGGAGCACAGATACGCAGTATTTT. Its protein product is CASSLGGSTDTQYF.

CDR3 in amino acids: CASSPRFVWAYSTDTQYF. The CDR3 DNA follows: TGCGCCAGCAGCCCCAGATTTGTGTGGGCATATAGCACAGATACGCAGTATTTT. This sequence joins TRBV4-1 and TRBJ2-3; D unresolved. CDR1 is MGHRA, CDR2 YSYEKL, per germline. This CDR3 contains 18 residues. Deletions cut 4 bases from V and 0 bases from J, with 20 bases between.